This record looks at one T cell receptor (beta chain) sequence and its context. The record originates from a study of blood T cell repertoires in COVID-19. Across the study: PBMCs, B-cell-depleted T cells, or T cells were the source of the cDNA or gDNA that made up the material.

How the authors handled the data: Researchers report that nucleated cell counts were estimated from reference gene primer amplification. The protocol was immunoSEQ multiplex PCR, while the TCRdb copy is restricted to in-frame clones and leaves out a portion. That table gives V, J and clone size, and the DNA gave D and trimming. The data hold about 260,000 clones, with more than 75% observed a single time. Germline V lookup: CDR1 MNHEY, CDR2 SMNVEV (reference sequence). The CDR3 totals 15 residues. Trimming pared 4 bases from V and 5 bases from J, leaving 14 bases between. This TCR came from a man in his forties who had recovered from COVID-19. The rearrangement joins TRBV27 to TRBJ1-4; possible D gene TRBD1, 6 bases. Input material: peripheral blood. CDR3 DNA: TGTGCCAGCAGTTCCATCGGGACACAGAATGAAAAACTGTTTTTT. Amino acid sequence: CASSSIGTQNEKLFF.